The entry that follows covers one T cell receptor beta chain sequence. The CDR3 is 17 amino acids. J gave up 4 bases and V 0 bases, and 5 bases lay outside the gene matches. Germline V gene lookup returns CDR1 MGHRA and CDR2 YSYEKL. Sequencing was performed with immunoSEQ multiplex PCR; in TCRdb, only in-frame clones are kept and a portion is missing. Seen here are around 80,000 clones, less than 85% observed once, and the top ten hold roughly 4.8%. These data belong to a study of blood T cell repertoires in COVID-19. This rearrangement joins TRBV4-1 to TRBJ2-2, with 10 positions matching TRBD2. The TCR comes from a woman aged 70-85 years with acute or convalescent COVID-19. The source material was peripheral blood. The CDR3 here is CASSQEVSGGVTGELFF. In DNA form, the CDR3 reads TGCGCCAGCAGCCAAGAAGTCAGCGGGGGGGTCACCGGGGAGCTGTTTTTT.